This T cell receptor (beta chain) was profiled in a study of blood T cell repertoires in COVID-19. Whole-study context: COVID-19 samples from acute and convalescent phases originated in the United States, Italy and Spain. Nucleic acid was either cDNA or gDNA, and it came from T cells, B-cell-depleted T cells, or PBMCs.

V trimming: 4 bases; J trimming: 6 bases; junction bases outside the gene matches: 2. The CDR3 length is 13 residues. Germline V CDR1 and CDR2: ENHRY, SYGVKD. Original methodology: Amplified reference gene primers provided the basis for estimating nucleated cell counts. Generated by immunoSEQ multiplex PCR, the TCRdb table keeps only in-frame clones and is missing some. Clonal size and the V and J genes are those of that table, whereas D and trimming came from the DNA. Here the sample spans roughly 290,000 clones, approximately 90% being singletons. This receptor was identified in a man aged 25 to 40 with acute or convalescent COVID-19. The chain combines TRBV10-3 with TRBJ2-3; the match to TRBD1 covers 9 bases. The sequenced sample consisted of peripheral blood. CDR3 sequence: CAISGQGGDTQYF. CDR3 nucleotide sequence: TGTGCCATCAGTGGACAGGGGGGGGATACGCAGTATTTT.